What follows is one TCR beta chain and its context. Its specificity is unknown. Other DNA sequences in this sample translate to the same CDR3. This entry comes from a study of PD-1 blockade in classical Hodgkin lymphoma. Findings and caveats of the study: Before treatment, complete responders showed about the same diversity as newly diagnosed patients. In CD4+ cells, TCR diversity went up significantly by C4D1, but in CD8+ cells it did not. Causes of the repertoire differences remain undefined, possibly disease activity or prior therapy. Compared with healthy donors, newly diagnosed patients reportedly showed lower baseline TCR diversity.

Assay used: immunoSEQ multiplex PCR; TCRdb lists only in-frame clones, some missing. The sample contains 20,000 to 25,000 clones, 70% to 85% of which appear only once. Exposure to brentuximab vedotin varied, and each patient had relapsed following autologous stem cell transplantation. Trimming removed 2 bases at V and 0 bases at J, with 14 bases between. Germline CDR1 and CDR2: LNHDA and SQIVND (reference sequence). There are 17 residues in the CDR3. V and J are TRBV19 and TRBJ1-3, with TRBD1 as a possible D gene (6 bases). Material: peripheral blood mononuclear cells (PBMCs), obtained before the second cycle of nivolumab. This receptor was taken from a human donor with classical Hodgkin lymphoma. The CDR3 is CASSIQGQAHSGNTIYF. Written as DNA, the CDR3 is TGTGCCAGTAGTATACAGGGGCAGGCCCACTCTGGAAACACCATATATTTT.